One and the same sample provided the 21 T cell receptor beta chains below, sequenced in a study of blood T cell repertoires in COVID-19. Measured with immunoSEQ multiplex PCR; TCRdb has only the in-frame clones, and not every one. The data contain under 450,000 clones, roughly four fifths of them seen just once; the ten biggest clones take up 1.1%. Material for sequencing was peripheral blood. The receptors come from a human donor with acute or convalescent COVID-19. The donor label of this sample is uncertain.

V is TRBV6-5 and J is TRBJ2-2; 12 nucleotides align to TRBD2. The CDR3 has 15 amino acids. CDR1 and CDR2 from the germline V gene are MNHEY and SVGAGI. Trimming cost V 10 bases and J 8 bases; bases outside gene matches: 11. The CDR3 here is CATTVTSGSPGELFF. In DNA, the CDR3 is TGTGCCACCACGGTGACTAGCGGGAGTCCAGGGGAGCTGTTTTTT.

The CDR3 reads CASSLGSRGRVKNEQFF. As DNA, the CDR3 is TGTGCCAGCAGCTTAGGGTCCCGCGGGAGGGTTAAAAATGAGCAGTTCTTC. The chain uses TRBV7-2 and TRBJ2-1, with 9 bases fitting TRBD2. The CDR3 loop spans 17 amino acids. Trimming took 1 base from V and 7 from J; bases not matched to a gene: 11. Germline assignment: CDR1 SGHTA and CDR2 FQGNSA.

This clone has just one count. The chain combines TRBV7-9 with TRBJ1-4; 9 bases match TRBD1. Germline-derived CDR1 and CDR2 are SEHNR and FQNEAQ (reference sequence). The CDR3 is 16 residues long. V trimming: 5 bases; J trimming: 7 bases; junction bases outside the gene matches: 11. The CDR3 sequence: CASSQRVRGQGEKLFF. In DNA, the CDR3 is TGTGCCAGCAGCCAACGTGTCCGGGGACAGGGTGAAAAACTGTTTTTT.

This clone was picked up one time. V and J are TRBV9 and TRBJ2-3; the match to TRBD2 covers 7 bases. The CDR3 totals 17 residues. The ends lost 3 bases at V and 5 bases at J; junction bases unmatched: 15. The germline gives CDR1 SGDLS, CDR2 YYNGEE. The CDR3 here is CASSELGVSGGGDTQYF. In DNA, the CDR3 is TGTGCCAGCAGCGAGCTCGGGGTTTCGGGAGGCGGAGATACGCAGTATTTT.

The chain carries TRBV6-5 and TRBJ1-5, with TRBD1 matching over 7 bases. The CDR3 contains 15 residues. Trimming removed 5 bases from V and 2 bases from J; junction bases left unmatched: 6. Looked up from germline, CDR1 is MNHEY and CDR2 is SVGAGI. Here the CDR3 reads CASSPTGVGNQPQHF. In nucleotides, the CDR3 is TGTGCCAGCAGTCCTACAGGGGTGGGCAATCAGCCCCAGCATTTT.

The chain joins TRBV3-1 (or the pseudogene TRBV3-2) to TRBJ2-6, with D unresolved. The CDR3 has 13 amino acids. CDR1 LGHDT and CDR2 YNNKEL come from the germline V gene (reference sequence). V lost 2 bases to trimming and J lost 3 bases, with 2 bases between them. The CDR3 here is CASSQRGANVLTF. DNA of the CDR3: TGTGCCAGCAGCCAACGTGGGGCCAACGTCCTGACTTTC.

With regard to this clone: In the same sample, other DNA sequences code for this CDR3. This sequence joins TRBV18 and TRBJ1-1; D possibly corresponds to TRBD1 (5 bases). The V and J ends lost 3 bases and 1 base respectively, with 15 bases between them. This CDR3 contains 16 residues. The germline CDR1 and CDR2 sequences are KGHSH and LQKENI. The CDR3 protein is CASSPPQGLGNTEAFF. DNA of the CDR3: TGTGCCAGCTCACCCCCCCAGGGACTGGGGAACACTGAAGCTTTCTTT.

The rearrangement joins TRBV6-6 to TRBJ1-2, with a tentative D call TRBD1 (5 bases). The V gene's germline CDR1 is MNHNY and CDR2 SVGAGI (reference sequence). The CDR3 consists of 13 residues. Trimming shortened V by 0 bases and J by 8 bases, and 10 bases separated the two germline ends. The CDR3 here is CASSYSGGSGYTF. DNA of the CDR3: TGTGCCAGCAGTTACTCGGGGGGATCAGGCTACACCTTC.

This clone came up a few times. The V gene is TRBV18, the J gene TRBJ1-4, with TRBD1 matching 8 bases. With 8 bases clipped from V and 6 bases from J, the junction kept 5 bases outside the gene matches. The CDR3 extends over 13 amino acids. Germline V gene sequence: CDR1 KGHSH, CDR2 LQKENI. In DNA form, the CDR3 reads TGTGCCAGCGTCGGGACAGGTGATGAAAAACTGTTTTTT. Translation: CASVGTGDEKLFF.

This chain uses TRBV11-2 with TRBJ2-7; 10 nucleotides align to TRBD1. J lost 2 bases, V lost 3 bases, and 13 bases had no gene match. Germline CDR1 SGHAT, CDR2 FQNNGV. There are 18 residues in the CDR3. Here the CDR3 reads CASSFNYRDRGSTYEQYF. The CDR3 coding sequence is TGTGCCAGCAGCTTTAATTATCGGGACAGGGGAAGCACCTACGAGCAGTACTTC. The variable domain in full, completed from reference TRBV11-2 and TRBJ2-7, reads EAGVAQSPRYKIIEKRQSVAFWCNPISGHATLYWYQQILGQGPKLLIQFQNNGVVDDSQLPKDRFSAERLKGVDSTLKIQPAKLEDSAVYLCASSFNYRDRGSTYEQYFGPGTRLTVT.

This chain connects TRBV7-2 to TRBJ1-1, with 7 bases matching TRBD1. J gave up 2 bases and V 5 bases, and 8 bases lay outside the gene matches. CDR1 SGHTA and CDR2 FQGNSA come from the germline V gene. The CDR3 covers 15 residues. The CDR3 DNA reads as TGTGCCAGCAGCATTGACAGGGAAAGAAACACTGAAGCTTTCTTT. Its translation: CASSIDRERNTEAFF.

This chain connects TRBV6-5 to TRBJ2-2; D possibly corresponds to TRBD2 (5 bases). The V end lost 6 bases, the J end lost 5 bases, and 10 bases lay between the germline ends. Per germline, CDR1 MNHEY and CDR2 SVGAGI. The CDR3 contains 13 residues. This chain's CDR3 is CASRFRGTGELFF. The DNA for the CDR3 is TGTGCCAGCAGGTTCCGAGGGACCGGGGAGCTGTTTTTT.

J is TRBJ1-5 and V is TRBV24-1; D is unclear. Trimming removed 3 bases at V and 12 bases at J, with 17 bases between. This CDR3 spans 14 amino acids. Germline V lookup: CDR1 KGHDR, CDR2 SFDVKD. CDR3 in DNA: TGTGCCACCAGTGATCCCGCTGCGGGGTTGCTCCAGCATTTT. This gives the protein CATSDPAAGLLQHF.

The gene calls are TRBV30 and TRBJ1-4; D uncertain. Germline loops: CDR1 GTSNPN, CDR2 SVGIG (reference sequence). Trimming pared 7 bases from V and 0 bases from J, leaving 15 bases between. The CDR3 totals 15 residues. CDR3 residues: CAFTGLGATNEKLFF. The CDR3 coding sequence is TGTGCCTTTACGGGGTTAGGTGCAACTAATGAAAAACTGTTTTTT.

The chain recombines TRBV3-1 (or the pseudogene TRBV3-2) with TRBJ1-2; 8 nucleotides align to TRBD1. Per germline, CDR1 LGHDT and CDR2 YNNKEL (reference sequence). The CDR3 has 16 amino acids. V lost 3 bases to trimming and J lost 4 bases; unmatched junction nucleotides: 10. CDR3 in amino acids: CASSQLTGGTAYGYTF. The DNA for the CDR3 is TGTGCCAGCAGCCAGCTCACAGGGGGGACAGCCTATGGCTACACCTTC.

This clone was observed once. The chain employs TRBV7-9 and TRBJ2-5; 7 positions agree with TRBD2. Germline V gives CDR1 SEHNR, CDR2 FQNEAQ (reference sequence). This CDR3 is built from 12 residues. The J segment lost 7 bases and the V segment lost 4 bases, leaving 3 bases of the junction unmatched. CDR3 protein: CASSWGEGTQYF. DNA for the CDR3: TGTGCCAGCAGCTGGGGGGAGGGGACCCAGTACTTC.

This clone appeared a few times. The chain joins TRBV28 to TRBJ1-1; 9 bases are a match to TRBD1. V lost 3 bases and J lost 4; bases outside the gene matches: 3. The CDR3 contains 14 residues. Germline CDR1 MDHEN, CDR2 SYDVKM. CDR3 region: CASSLGQGFTEAFF. CDR3 DNA: TGTGCCAGCAGTTTGGGACAGGGATTCACTGAAGCTTTCTTT.

V usage is TRBV5-1 and J usage is TRBJ2-7, with unresolved D. CDR3 length: 14 amino acids. With 0 bases removed from V and 7 bases from J, the gap between germline ends came to 14 bases. Germline V gene data show CDR1 as SGHRS and CDR2 as YFSETQ. CDR3 loop: CASSLASGRLEQYF. The CDR3 DNA follows: TGCGCCAGCAGCTTGGCCTCGGGTCGACTGGAGCAGTACTTC. The variable domain in full, completed from reference TRBV5-1 and TRBJ2-7, reads KAGVTQTPRYLIKTRGQQVTLSCSPISGHRSVSWYQQTPGQGLQFLFEYFSETQRNKGNFPGRFSGRQFSNSRSEMNVSTLELGDSALYLCASSLASGRLEQYFGPGTRLTVT.

V usage is TRBV11-2 and J usage is TRBJ1-4, with 7 positions matching TRBD1. Trimming at V came to 4 bases and at J to 7 bases, leaving 6 bases not matched to a gene. The germline V gene has CDR1 SGHAT and CDR2 FQNNGV. This CDR3 is built from 14 residues. CDR3: CASSSWDSAEKLFF. CDR3 DNA: TGTGCCAGCAGCTCCTGGGACAGTGCTGAAAAACTGTTTTTT.

This clone appeared a few times. The genes are TRBV2 and TRBJ1-1; a weak D match, TRBD1 (6 bases). Germline assignment: CDR1 SNHLY and CDR2 FYNNEI. With 6 bases removed from V and 1 base from J, the gap between germline ends came to 15 bases. The CDR3 loop spans 15 amino acids. CDR3 sequence (DNA): TGTGCCAGCAGGCCATGGGACACGGGGAACACTGAAGCTTTCTTT. The encoded protein is CASRPWDTGNTEAFF.

J is TRBJ1-1 and V is TRBV7-8; D not certain. Germline V lookup: CDR1 SGHVS, CDR2 FQNEAQ. CDR3 length equals 13 residues. Trimming pared 2 bases from V and 1 base from J, leaving 5 bases between. Written as DNA, the CDR3 is TGTGCCAGCAGCTTAAATCGGAACACTGAAGCTTTCTTT. Its protein product is CASSLNRNTEAFF.